Following are 23 T cell receptor beta chains from one sample sequenced in a study of T cells expressing NK-cell markers. TCRdb reworked the 5' RACE reads into one entry per CDR3 protein, no DNA. The listing contains 400,000 to 500,000 distinct CDR3 sequences. The sequencing input was blood T cells: a sorted CD56 or NKG2C T cell subset, CD4+ or CD8+ T cells, or bulk PBMC T cells (not recorded which). The source of these receptors is a woman between 18 and 69 years old in good health.

This chain uses TRBV5-1 with TRBJ2-4; TCRdb outputs TRBD1, but without DNA this stays unchecked. This CDR3 contains 13 residues. Germline V lookup: CDR1 SGHRS, CDR2 YFSETQ. CDR3 sequence: CASSFEGPNIQYF.

The chain has TRBV20-1 and TRBJ1-4; TCRdb indicates TRBD1, and absent DNA this call remains unverified. Germline-derived CDR1 and CDR2 are DFQATT and SNEGSKA (reference sequence). The CDR3 is made up of 15 amino acids. The CDR3 reads CSARHPDSPNEKLFF.

The rearrangement links TRBV12-3 or TRBV12-4 to TRBJ2-1; TCRdb's D call of TRBD2 is untestable without DNA. The CDR3 is 11 residues long. CDR3 protein: CASRALDLLFF.

The genes are TRBV9 and TRBJ2-1; checking the TCRdb D call of TRBD2 is not possible without DNA. Germline V CDR1 and CDR2: SGDLS, YYNGEE. This CDR3 contains 14 residues. Here the CDR3 reads CASSVAGGRNEQFF.

This rearrangement joins TRBV13 to TRBJ2-2; TCRdb calls TRBD1, which cannot be checked without DNA. The CDR3 runs to 14 residues. The germline V gene encodes CDR1 PRHDT and CDR2 FYEKMQ (reference sequence). CDR3: CASRPGPRGGELFF.

CDR3: CASSLDENEKLFF. This sequence joins TRBV5-6 and TRBJ1-4. The CDR3 is 13 amino acids. Germline V lookup: CDR1 SGHDT, CDR2 YYEEEE.

This chain connects TRBV14 to TRBJ2-5; as DNA is missing, the TRBD1 call by TCRdb cannot be tested. Germline CDR1 and CDR2: SGHDN and FVKESK. There are 15 residues in the CDR3. The CDR3: CASSHRTGGRETQYF.

The chain has TRBV19 and TRBJ2-7; TCRdb picks TRBD1, but there is no DNA to check that call. The CDR3 extends over 16 amino acids. The germline CDR1 and CDR2 sequences are LNHDA and SQIVND (reference sequence). CDR3 sequence reads: CASSPMGHRAGNEQYF. The full variable domain, in which reference TRBV19 and TRBJ2-7 provide the parts outside the CDR3, is DGGITQSPKYLFRKEGQNVTLSCEQNLNHDAMYWYRQDPGQGLRLIYYSQIVNDFQKGDIAEGYSVSREKKESFPLTVTSAQKNPTAFYLCASSPMGHRAGNEQYFGPGTRLTVT.

This chain joins TRBV24-1 and TRBJ2-1; checking the TCRdb D call of TRBD1 is not possible without DNA. Germline values: CDR1 KGHDR, CDR2 SFDVKD. This CDR3 has 15 amino acids. The CDR3 reads CATGGQGHAMNEQFF.

The chain carries TRBV12-3 or TRBV12-4 and TRBJ1-1; TCRdb's assignment of TRBD1 cannot be checked, as there is no DNA. CDR3 length equals 14 residues. CDR3 protein: CASSPGHPDLKAFF.

The rearrangement joins TRBV5-8 to TRBJ1-3. Germline assignment: CDR1 SGHTS and CDR2 YDEGEE. This CDR3 spans 13 amino acids. The CDR3 is CASSLLAGNTIYF.

The V call is TRBV12-3 or TRBV12-4, the J call TRBJ2-1; the D call from TCRdb, TRBD1, cannot be confirmed without DNA. This CDR3 comprises 14 residues. The CDR3 sequence is CASSFRGGTNEQFF.

This sequence joins TRBV6-1 and TRBJ2-7; TCRdb's D call of TRBD1 is untestable without DNA. Germline CDR1 reads MNHNS; CDR2 reads SASEGT. The CDR3 is 14 residues long. CDR3 sequence reads: CASSLGTGTFEQYF.

The chain uses TRBV7-3 and TRBJ2-1; TCRdb returns TRBD2, unconfirmable since there is no DNA. CDR1 and CDR2 (germline): SGHTA, FQGTGA. This CDR3 comprises 15 residues. This CDR3 is CASSLSGSPPREQFF.

The CDR3 loop is CASSLSRGVRDTQYF. The rearrangement joins TRBV5-6 to TRBJ2-3; the TCRdb call, TRBD2, lacks DNA for checking. From germline, CDR1 is SGHDT and CDR2 YYEEEE. The CDR3 has 15 residues.

Here the CDR3 reads CASSRKTFGNTIYF. The chain carries TRBV6-1 and TRBJ1-3. In germline, CDR1 is MNHNS, CDR2 SASEGT. This CDR3 contains 14 residues.

This chain joins TRBV12-3 or TRBV12-4 and TRBJ2-2; TCRdb lists TRBD1, though no DNA is available to test this call. The CDR3 contains 13 residues. The chain's CDR3 is CASSPFSVGELFF.

This sequence joins TRBV20-1 and TRBJ2-1; the TCRdb call, TRBD2, lacks DNA for checking. CDR1 is DFQATT and CDR2 is SNEGSKA in the germline V gene (reference sequence). This CDR3 region has 16 residues. Here the CDR3 reads CSADGRATFLYNEQFF.

The chain links TRBV7-2 to TRBJ2-3. The CDR3 has 16 amino acids. The germline CDR1 and CDR2 sequences are SGHTA and FQGNSA. The CDR3 sequence: CASSFQTLSGTDTQYF. The complete variable domain, with remaining parts taken from reference TRBV7-2 and TRBJ2-3, reads GAGVSQSPSNKVTEKGKDVELRCDPISGHTALYWYRQSLGQGLEFLIYFQGNSAPDKSGLPSDRFSAERTGGSVSTLTIQRTQQEDSAVYLCASSFQTLSGTDTQYFGPGTRLTVL.

The J gene is TRBJ1-4, the V gene TRBV29-1. CDR3 length: 11 residues. Germline CDR1 is SQVTM and CDR2 is ANQGSEA. The CDR3 region is CSVEDNEKLFF.

The V call is TRBV2, the J call TRBJ2-2. CDR3 length equals 15 residues. Germline CDR1 and CDR2: SNHLY and FYNNEI. Here the CDR3 reads CASSDARIAPGELFF.

This CDR3 reads CASSPRLSEQFF. The chain combines TRBV18 with TRBJ2-1; TCRdb calls TRBD2, which cannot be checked without DNA. CDR3 size: 12 residues. Germline values: CDR1 KGHSH, CDR2 LQKENI.

The V and J genes are TRBV3-1 and TRBJ2-7; TCRdb calls TRBD1, which cannot be checked without DNA. Germline values: CDR1 LGHDT, CDR2 YNNKEL (reference sequence). The CDR3 loop spans 14 amino acids. The CDR3 loop is CASRPPGGVDEQYF.